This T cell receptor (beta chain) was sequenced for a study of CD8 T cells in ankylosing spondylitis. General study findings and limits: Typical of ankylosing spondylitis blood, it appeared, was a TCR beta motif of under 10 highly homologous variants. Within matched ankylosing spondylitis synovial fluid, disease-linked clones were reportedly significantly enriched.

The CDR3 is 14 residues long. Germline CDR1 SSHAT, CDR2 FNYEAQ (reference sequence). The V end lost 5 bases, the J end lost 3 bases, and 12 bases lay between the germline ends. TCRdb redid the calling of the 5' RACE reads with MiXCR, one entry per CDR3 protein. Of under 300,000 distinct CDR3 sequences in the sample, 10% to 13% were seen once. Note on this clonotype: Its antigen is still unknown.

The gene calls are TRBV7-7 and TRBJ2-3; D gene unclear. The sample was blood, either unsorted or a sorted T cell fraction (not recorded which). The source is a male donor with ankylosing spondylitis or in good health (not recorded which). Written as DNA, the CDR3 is TGTGCCAGCAGCCCTGGCCCGATGACAGATACGCAGTATTTT. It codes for CASSPGPMTDTQYF.